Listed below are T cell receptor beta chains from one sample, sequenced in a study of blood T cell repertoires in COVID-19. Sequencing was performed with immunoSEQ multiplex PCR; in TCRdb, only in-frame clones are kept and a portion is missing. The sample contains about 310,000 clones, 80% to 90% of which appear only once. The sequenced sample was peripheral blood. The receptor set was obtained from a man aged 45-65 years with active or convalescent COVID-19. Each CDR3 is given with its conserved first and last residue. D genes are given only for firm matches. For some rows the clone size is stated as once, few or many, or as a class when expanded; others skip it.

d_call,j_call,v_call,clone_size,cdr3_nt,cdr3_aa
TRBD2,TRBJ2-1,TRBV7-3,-,TGTGCCAGCAGCGCTGGACTAGCGTCCTACAATGAGCAGTTCTTC,CASSAGLASYNEQFF
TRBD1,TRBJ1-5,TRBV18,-,TGTGCCAGCTCACCACCGGGCCAGGGGGACAATCAGCCCCAGCATTTT,CASSPPGQGDNQPQHF
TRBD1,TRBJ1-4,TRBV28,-,TGTGCCAGCAGGCCAGGGACAGGCTCGTTCGAAAAACTGTTTTTT,CASRPGTGSFEKLFF
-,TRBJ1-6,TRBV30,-,TGTGCCTGGACCGGGACACTCGGTTCACCCCTCCACTTT,CAWTGTLGSPLHF
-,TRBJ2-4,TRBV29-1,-,TGCAGCGTTGGACAGGCGGAAAACATTCAGTACTTC,CSVGQAENIQYF
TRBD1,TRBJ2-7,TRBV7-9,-,TGTGCCAGCAGCCAAGCCCGACAGGGGCTGGGAGTCTACGAGCAGTACTTC,CASSQARQGLGVYEQYF
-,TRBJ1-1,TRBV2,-,TGTGCCAGCTCAAGGGACTTGAACACTGAAGCTTTCTTT,CASSRDLNTEAFF
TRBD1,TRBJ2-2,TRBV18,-,TGTGCCAGCTCACCACGACAGGGGGCTCGGGGGGAGCTGTTTTTT,CASSPRQGARGELFF
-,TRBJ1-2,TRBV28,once,TGTGCCAGCAGTACTCCGGGGGGGATGGGCTACACCTTC,CASSTPGGMGYTF
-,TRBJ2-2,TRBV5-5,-,TGTGCCAGCAGCTTAAGCCCGAACACCGGGGAGCTGTTTTTT,CASSLSPNTGELFF
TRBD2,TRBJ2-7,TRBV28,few,TGTGCCAGCAGGGCCGCGGGACTAGAGTTCGTTAGCGCCTACGAGCAGTACTTC,CASRAAGLEFVSAYEQYF
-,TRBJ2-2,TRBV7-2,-,TGTGCCAGCAGCTCCTACAGGAACACCGGGGAGCTGTTTTTT,CASSSYRNTGELFF
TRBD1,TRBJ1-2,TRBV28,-,TGTGCCAGCAGTATCCCCGACAGGGGCTATGGCTACACCTTC,CASSIPDRGYGYTF